The 10 T cell receptor beta chains below come from one sample, sequenced in a study of molecular identifiers for immune sequencing clone quantification (dated by TCRdb to the late 2010s). Library construction relied on PCR. The sequencer was a NextSeq 500. Using fastp trimming at Q25 and MiXCR clonotype assembly, TCRdb reanalyzed the public sequencing data and kept in-frame beta chains. Entries are consolidated by CDR3 protein sequence, retaining the most common genes and DNA. The sample table shows under 800,000 distinct CDR3 sequences, and about 25% are seen once. The ten top clones hold about 0.81% of the sample. Input material: naive CD8+ T cells from blood, with Jurkat cell RNA spiked in. The cell subset or site label, read with the paper, signifies: FACS-sorted CD8+CD4-CCR7+CD45RA+ naive T cells. The source of these receptors is a human donor in good health. Some libraries in this study had Jurkat cell RNA spiked in.

On this clonotype: A single base separates this from a much larger clone, so it may be a read error. V and J are TRBV10-3 and TRBJ2-2, with D possibly being TRBD2 (6 bases). The germline V gene has CDR1 ENHRY and CDR2 SYGVKD. The CDR3 spans 13 residues. CDR3 DNA: TGTGCCATCGCGGGGATAGGGCCCGGGGGGCTGTTTTTT. This sequence encodes CAIAGIGPGGLFF.

Points on this clonotype: Germline is not matched at one junction end, which may reflect a read error. This chain joins TRBV20-1 and TRBJ2-3; a possible D gene is TRBD2 (8 bases). CDR1 and CDR2 (germline): DFQATT, SNEGSKA (reference sequence). This CDR3 has 14 amino acids. Here the CDR3 DNA reads TGCAGTACCAATGGACTAGCAGGGACAGATACGCCGTATTTT. Its translation is CSTNGLAGTDTPYF.

The chain carries TRBV19 and TRBJ1-2; 8 bases are shared with TRBD1. CDR1 is LNHDA and CDR2 is SQIVND in the germline V gene (reference sequence). The CDR3 loop spans 12 amino acids. Trimming removed 8 bases from V and 6 bases from J; junction bases left unmatched: 5. As DNA, the CDR3 is TGTGCCAGTGCGGTGACAGGGGATGGCTACACCTTC. Its translation: CASAVTGDGYTF.

This clonotype was counted a few times. This chain connects TRBV24-1 to TRBJ2-5, with 8 positions matching TRBD1. CDR1 is KGHDR, CDR2 SFDVKD, per germline. This CDR3 spans 15 amino acids. Trimming took 3 bases from V and 7 from J; bases not matched to a gene: 9. CDR3 residues: CATSDVRTGLATQYF. The CDR3 bases are TGTGCCACCAGTGATGTCAGGACAGGGTTGGCGACCCAGTACTTC.

As regards this clonotype: The junction shows a germline mismatch at one end, possibly a read error. V gene TRBV29-1 combines with J gene TRBJ2-3; the match to TRBD2 covers 9 bases. Germline CDR1 and CDR2: SQVTM and ANQGSEA. The length of the CDR3 is 15 residues. The CDR3 loop is CSVSKRGASPDTPYF. The CDR3, as DNA: TGCAGCGTTTCTAAGCGGGGGGCTAGCCCAGATACGCCGTATTTT.

The rearrangement links TRBV12-3 or TRBV12-4 to TRBJ1-4; a possible D gene is TRBD1 (6 bases). CDR3 length: 14 amino acids. Trimming removed 7 bases at V and 12 bases at J, with 21 bases between. CDR3 nucleotide sequence: TGTGCCAGCACTTCAATGGGGCTACAGGGTGAACTGTTTTTT. Its translation is CASTSMGLQGELFF.

Remarks on this clonotype: A clone one base away is much larger, so this may be a read error. V and J are TRBV5-1 and TRBJ1-6; 9 bases match TRBD1. CDR3 size: 16 residues. CDR1 SGHRS and CDR2 YFSETQ come from the germline V gene. V gave up 4 bases and J gave up 8 bases; unmatched junction bases: 10. The CDR3 DNA is TGCGCCAGCAGCCCGTGTTTACAGGGGGCCGATTCACCCCTCCACTTT. Translating it yields CASSPCLQGADSPLHF.

This clonotype was recorded at least ten times. The chain has TRBV6-6 and TRBJ2-5; D is undetermined. Germline V gene data show CDR1 as MNHNY and CDR2 as SVGAGI (reference sequence). The CDR3 is 12 residues long. With 6 bases removed from V and 3 bases from J, the gap between germline ends came to 8 bases. CDR3 sequence reads: CASSSEEETQYF. The CDR3 DNA sequence: TGTGCCAGCAGCTCCGAAGAAGAGACCCAGTACTTC.

This clonotype occurred a few times. The rearrangement uses TRBV7-6 and TRBJ2-7, with D hard to call. Looked up from germline, CDR1 is SGHVS and CDR2 is FNYEAQ. This CDR3 is built from 14 residues. Between the trimmed V and J ends, which lost 5 bases and 0 bases, there was a span of 11 bases. The CDR3 protein is CASSPIKDSYEQYF. For the CDR3, the DNA is TGTGCCAGCAGCCCCATTAAGGACTCCTACGAGCAGTACTTC. The full variable domain, in which reference TRBV7-6 and TRBJ2-7 provide the parts outside the CDR3, is GAGVSQSPRYKVTKRGQDVALRCDPISGHVSLYWYRQALGQGPEFLTYFNYEAQQDKSGLPNDRFSAERPEGSISTLTIQRTEQRDSAMYRCASSPIKDSYEQYFGPGTRLTVT.

At least ten counts were recorded for this clonotype. This chain joins TRBV3-1 and TRBJ1-1, with TRBD1 identical over 8 bases. The CDR3 has 16 residues. Germline assignment: CDR1 LGHDT and CDR2 YNNKEL (reference sequence). V lost 3 bases, J lost 2 bases, and 8 bases stayed unmatched. The CDR3 sequence: CASSQEGDRINTEAFF. The CDR3 bases are TGTGCCAGCAGCCAGGAGGGGGACAGGATCAACACTGAAGCTTTCTTT.